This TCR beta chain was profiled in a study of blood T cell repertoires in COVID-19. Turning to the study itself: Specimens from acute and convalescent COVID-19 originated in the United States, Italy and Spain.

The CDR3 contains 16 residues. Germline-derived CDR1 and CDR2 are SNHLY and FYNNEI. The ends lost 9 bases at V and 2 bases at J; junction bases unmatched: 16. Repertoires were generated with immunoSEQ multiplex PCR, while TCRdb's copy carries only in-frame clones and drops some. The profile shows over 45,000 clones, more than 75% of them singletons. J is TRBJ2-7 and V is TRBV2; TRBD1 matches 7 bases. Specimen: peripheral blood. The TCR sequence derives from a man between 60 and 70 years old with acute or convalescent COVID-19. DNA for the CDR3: TGTGCCAGTACCTCGACTACATCGCAGGGGGCCTACGAGCAGTACTTC. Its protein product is CASTSTTSQGAYEQYF.